This is a list of T cell receptor beta chains from one sample in a study of beta chain features in type 1 diabetes. Some clones are missing from TCRdb's copy, which holds only in-frame ones; the method was immunoSEQ multiplex PCR. The sample yields under 300,000 clones, roughly 22% seen once. Material for sequencing was naive CD4+ T cells from blood. The origin of the receptors is a woman aged 40 to 49 with type 1 diabetes. Both conserved end residues are part of each CDR3. A D gene is named only where the DNA matches it firmly. Clone size appears in some rows only: once, few, many, or a class for an expanded clone.

>TRBV28|TRBJ1-1|few|NA
CASTARLWDFGFF
TGTGCCAGCACCGCCCGACTTTGGGACTTCGGCTTCTTT
>TRBV19|TRBJ1-1|few|NA
CASSSPTSEAFF
TGTGCCAGTAGTTCGCCGACATCCGAAGCTTTCTTT
>TRBV5-1|TRBJ2-5|NA|TRBD1
CASSTGQFETQYF
TGCGCCAGCAGCACGGGACAGTTTGAGACCCAGTACTTC
>TRBV9|TRBJ2-7|few|TRBD2
CASSVGGLASDEQYF
TGTGCCAGCAGCGTAGGAGGACTAGCGAGCGACGAGCAGTACTTC
>TRBV5-1|TRBJ2-7|few|NA
CASSLSGAYEQYF
TGCGCCAGCAGCTTGAGCGGAGCCTACGAGCAGTACTTC
>TRBV5-1|TRBJ1-1|NA|NA
CASSLEPGGSTEAFF
TGCGCCAGCAGCTTGGAACCGGGAGGGAGCACTGAAGCTTTCTTT
>TRBV6-1|TRBJ2-5|few|TRBD1
CASTLGQAHQETQYF
TGTGCCAGCACCTTGGGACAGGCCCACCAAGAGACCCAGTACTTC
>TRBV4-1|TRBJ1-5|NA|NA
CASSPRQEPQPQHF
TGCGCCAGCAGCCCCCGACAGGAACCTCAGCCCCAGCATTTT
>TRBV5-4|TRBJ2-2|NA|TRBD1
CASSFEGQTGELFF
TGTGCCAGCAGCTTTGAGGGACAGACCGGGGAGCTGTTTTTT
>TRBV7-9|TRBJ2-5|few|NA
CASSLADTVLRETQYF
TGTGCCAGCAGCTTAGCGGATACAGTTTTGCGCGAGACCCAGTACTTC
>TRBV14|TRBJ2-7|NA|NA
CASSHTGYEQYF
TGTGCCAGCAGCCACACCGGCTACGAGCAGTACTTC
>TRBV4-1|TRBJ2-1|NA|TRBD2
CASSSRTSGGSYNEQFF
TGCGCCAGCAGCTCCCGGACTAGCGGGGGGTCCTACAATGAGCAGTTCTTC
>TRBV5-1|TRBJ1-1|few|NA
CASSLDSMNTEAFF
TGCGCCAGCAGCTTGGACAGCATGAACACTGAAGCTTTCTTT
>TRBV30|TRBJ1-2|NA|TRBD1
CAWSPLQGGYGYTF
TGTGCCTGGAGTCCCCTTCAGGGGGGCTATGGCTACACCTTC
>TRBV28|TRBJ1-1|few|NA
CASISMNTEAFF
TGTGCTAGCATTTCCATGAACACTGAAGCTTTCTTT
>TRBV7-9|TRBJ2-1|NA|NA
CASSLGGVQFF
TGTGCCAGCAGCTTAGGAGGAGTGCAGTTCTTC
>TRBV7-2|TRBJ2-3|few|NA
CASSFNREDGVKDF
TGTGCCAGCAGCTTCAACAGGGAAGACGGAGTTAAGGATTTT
>TRBV14|TRBJ2-5|NA|NA
CASSRTHGGQETQYF
TGTGCCAGCAGCCGAACCCACGGGGGCCAAGAGACCCAGTACTTC
>TRBV30|TRBJ2-7|NA|TRBD1
CAWMSGGSYEQYF
TGTGCCTGGATGTCAGGGGGCTCCTACGAGCAGTACTTC
>TRBV28|TRBJ1-1|NA|NA
CASSTIPRTVVNTEAFF
TGTGCCAGCAGTACAATCCCAAGGACAGTGGTCAACACTGAAGCTTTCTTT
>TRBV7-8|TRBJ2-3|NA|TRBD2
CASSLEGLVATDTQYF
TGTGCCAGCAGCTTAGAGGGACTAGTAGCCACAGATACGCAGTATTTT
>TRBV7-9|TRBJ2-3|NA|TRBD2
CASSLAPLAGGPGDTQYF
TGTGCCAGCAGCTTAGCCCCACTAGCGGGAGGGCCAGGAGATACGCAGTATTTT
>TRBV28|TRBJ2-5|NA|NA
CASSFIQGYQETQYF
TGTGCCAGCAGTTTTATTCAGGGGTACCAAGAGACCCAGTACTTC
>TRBV5-6|TRBJ1-2|NA|NA
CASSLEVRGKGYTF
TGTGCCAGCAGCTTGGAGGTTCGGGGTAAGGGCTACACCTTC
>TRBV29-1|TRBJ1-1|NA|TRBD1
CSVVGQGDTEAFF
TGCAGCGTTGTGGGACAGGGGGACACTGAAGCTTTCTTT
>TRBV5-1|TRBJ2-7|NA|NA
CASSLGTHSYEQYF
TGCGCCAGCAGCTTGGGGACACACTCCTACGAGCAGTACTTC
>TRBV19|TRBJ2-5|once|NA
CASSMEGYGAETQYF
TGTGCCAGTAGTATGGAGGGATACGGCGCAGAGACCCAGTACTTC
>TRBV14|TRBJ2-7|few|TRBD2
CASSQVLGGPYEQYF
TGTGCCAGCAGCCAAGTGCTGGGAGGGCCCTACGAGCAGTACTTC